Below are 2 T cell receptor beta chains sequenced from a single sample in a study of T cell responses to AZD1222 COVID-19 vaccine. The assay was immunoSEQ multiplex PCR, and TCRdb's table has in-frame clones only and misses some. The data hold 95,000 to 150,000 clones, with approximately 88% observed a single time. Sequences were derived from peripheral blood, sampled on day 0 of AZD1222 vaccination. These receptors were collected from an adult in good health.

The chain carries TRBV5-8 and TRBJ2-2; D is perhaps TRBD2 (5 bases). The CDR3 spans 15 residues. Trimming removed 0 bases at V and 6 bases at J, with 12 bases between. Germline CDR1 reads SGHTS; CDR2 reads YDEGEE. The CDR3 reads CASSLAWGESGELFF. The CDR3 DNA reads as TGTGCCAGCAGCTTGGCGTGGGGAGAATCCGGGGAGCTGTTTTTT. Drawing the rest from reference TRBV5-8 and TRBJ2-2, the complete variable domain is EAGVTQSPTHLIKTRGQQATLRCSPISGHTSVYWYQQALGLGLQFLLWYDEGEERNRGNFPPRFSGRQFPNYSSELNVNALELEDSALYLCASSLAWGESGELFFGEGSRLTVL.

In DNA form, the CDR3 reads TGTGCCAGCAGGGCCAGGGGGAGCACTGAAGCTTTCTTT. Its translation: CASRARGSTEAFF. This chain uses TRBV12-3 or TRBV12-4 with TRBJ1-1, with 7 bases that match TRBD1. Trimming removed 6 bases from V and 4 bases from J; junction bases left unmatched: 5. This CDR3 contains 13 residues.